The rows below give T cell receptor beta chains drawn from one sample of a study of blood T cells in healthy people across ages. TCRdb reprocessed the 5' RACE reads with MiXCR, giving one entry per CDR3 protein. The repertoire holds 1.6 million or so distinct CDR3 sequences, with around 36% as singletons. Sequenced sample: blood. These receptors were taken from a woman aged 25 to 39 in good health. CDR3s include the opening cysteine and the closing phenylalanine or tryptophan. D genes are given only for firm matches. Only part of the rows carry a size: once, few, many, or a class if the clone is expanded.

d_gene	v_gene	abundance	j_gene	CDR3nt	CDR3aa
NA	TRBV7-8	NA	TRBJ1-3	TGTGCCAGCAGCTTATCGGACAGATCTATCTCTGGAAACACCAGATATTTT	CASSLSDRSISGNTRYF
NA	TRBV6-5	NA	TRBJ2-5	TGTGCCAGCAGTCGGGCGGACAGAGGTGGGACCCAGTACTTC	CASSRADRGGTQYF
NA	TRBV6-5	few	TRBJ1-2	TGTGCCAGCGGACCCGTTAAGTATGGCTACACCTTC	CASGPVKYGYTF
NA	TRBV28	few	TRBJ2-5	TGTGCCAGCAGTCGGGACCTCGAAGAGACCCAGTACTTC	CASSRDLEETQYF
NA	TRBV5-1	NA	TRBJ1-1	TGCGCCAGCAGCCCCTTTCCGAGCACTGAAGCTTTCTTT	CASSPFPSTEAFF
NA	TRBV3-1	NA	TRBJ1-1	TGTGCCAGCAGCCTTAGGAGGGGCTCTGAAGCTTTCTTT	CASSLRRGSEAFF
NA	TRBV4-2	NA	TRBJ2-7	TGTGCCAGCAGCCAAGTTCACCGTTGGGACGAGCAGTACTTC	CASSQVHRWDEQYF
NA	TRBV20-1	NA	TRBJ2-1	TGCAGTGCTAGATCGAGCGGGCATTTGCCCAATGAGCAGTTCTTC	CSARSSGHLPNEQFF
TRBD2	TRBV18	NA	TRBJ2-1	TGTGCCAGCTCAACAGCGGGGGCCTTAGACAATGAGCAGTTCTTC	CASSTAGALDNEQFF
NA	TRBV20-1	many	TRBJ2-7	TGCAGTGCTAGAGAGACAAACTCCTACGAGCAGTACTTC	CSARETNSYEQYF
TRBD1	TRBV20-1	few	TRBJ2-5	TGCAGTGCTAGAAAAGGGGGCGTCGAGACCCAGTACTTC	CSARKGGVETQYF
NA	TRBV11-2	few	TRBJ1-2	TGTGCCAGCAGCTTAGAGCGCCAAAAGGAAGGGGGGAGTGGTGGCTACACCTTC	CASSLERQKEGGSGGYTF
NA	TRBV12-3/TRBV12-4	many	TRBJ2-5	TGTGCCAGCAGGGCGGTGCACCAAGAGACCCAGTACTTC	CASRAVHQETQYF
NA	TRBV20-1	NA	TRBJ1-1	TGCAGTGCCCAAGCGTCAGTTGTGAACACTGAAGCTTTCTTT	CSAQASVVNTEAFF
NA	TRBV10-3	few	TRBJ1-3	TGTGCCATCAGTGAATACTTCTCTGGAAACACCATATATTTT	CAISEYFSGNTIYF
TRBD2	TRBV15	NA	TRBJ2-1	TGTGCCACCAGCAGCCGCCGTAGCGGGAGTTCTTACAATGGGCAGTTCTTC	CATSSRRSGSSYNGQFF
NA	TRBV12-3/TRBV12-4	NA	TRBJ1-1	TGTGCCACTGGGGCAAATGCGGGCACTGAAGCTTTCTTT	CATGANAGTEAFF
TRBD2	TRBV20-1	NA	TRBJ2-1	TGCAGTGCTAGAGATTTGGGGACTAGCGGGGGGAGCTCCTACAATGAGCAGTTCTTC	CSARDLGTSGGSSYNEQFF
NA	TRBV5-5	few	TRBJ2-7	TGTGCCAGCAGCCCCGGGGCAGACTCCTACGAGCAGTACTTC	CASSPGADSYEQYF
NA	TRBV14	few	TRBJ1-1	TGTGCCAGCAGCCAAGTCTGTTTGTGGGTGAACACTGAAGCTTTCTTT	CASSQVCLWVNTEAFF
NA	TRBV27	once	TRBJ2-7	TGTGCCAGCAGTTTAGACATGGGGCCCTACGAGCAGTACTTC	CASSLDMGPYEQYF
TRBD1	TRBV27	NA	TRBJ2-1	TGTGCCAGCAGTTCGGGGACAGGGGCGGGGAATGAGCAGTTCTTC	CASSSGTGAGNEQFF
TRBD2	TRBV2	few	TRBJ2-2	TGTGCCAGTAGGACTAGCGCCAGAACCGGGGAGCTGTTTTTT	CASRTSARTGELFF
TRBD1	TRBV5-1	many	TRBJ2-7	TGCGCCAGCAGCGCTAACCCAAACCGGGACAGTCTTTCCAGGGTTTCCTACGAGCAGTACTTC	CASSANPNRDSLSRVSYEQYF
NA	TRBV5-1	few	TRBJ2-1	TGCGCCAGCACCGAACGGGGACTCCTATACTCCTACAATGAGCAGTTCTTC	CASTERGLLYSYNEQFF
NA	TRBV6-6	NA	TRBJ2-7	TGTGCCAGCAGTGGAGGAGGGGGCTACGAGCAGTACTTC	CASSGGGGYEQYF
NA	TRBV20-1	few	TRBJ2-5	TGCAGTGCTAGATCCTGGCGGTCTCCAGAGACCCAGTACTTC	CSARSWRSPETQYF
NA	TRBV12-3/TRBV12-4	NA	TRBJ2-1	TGTGCCAGTTGGGATCTCAATGAGCAGTTCTTC	CASWDLNEQFF
NA	TRBV28	NA	TRBJ1-1	TGTGCCAGCGGATGGGGCTTTAAGGATACTGAAGCTTTCTTT	CASGWGFKDTEAFF
NA	TRBV25-1	NA	TRBJ2-7	TGTGCCAGCAGTGAATGGAGGGACACTCAGGAGCAGTACTTC	CASSEWRDTQEQYF
TRBD1	TRBV12-3/TRBV12-4	many	TRBJ1-5	TGTGCCAGTACCTCACAGGGGGGACTAGGGCCCCAGCATTTT	CASTSQGGLGPQHF
NA	TRBV7-3	NA	TRBJ2-6	TGTGCCAGCAGCTTCTACCCTGGGGCCAACGTCCTGACTTTC	CASSFYPGANVLTF
NA	TRBV9	NA	TRBJ2-5	TGTGCCAGCAGCGTAAATGGGGTCCAAGAGACCCAGTACTTC	CASSVNGVQETQYF
NA	TRBV7-3	NA	TRBJ2-2	TGTGCCAGCAGTAACTACCCCAACACCGGGGAGCTGTTTTTT	CASSNYPNTGELFF
NA	TRBV20-1	NA	TRBJ2-1	TGCAGTGCTAGTAGTCGGGCTAGTAGAATCTTGGGTGATGAGCAGTTCTTC	CSASSRASRILGDEQFF
NA	TRBV29-1	NA	TRBJ1-5	TGCAGCGTTGCGTTATACGGCATCGGAGGCAATCAGCCCCAGCATTTT	CSVALYGIGGNQPQHF
TRBD1	TRBV4-1	few	TRBJ2-3	TGCGCCAGCAGCCAACCCGGGACAGGGGGCGGATCAGATACGCAGTATTTT	CASSQPGTGGGSDTQYF
NA	TRBV28	NA	TRBJ2-5	TGTGCCAGCAGACAGGGAGGAGAAGAGACCCAGTACTTC	CASRQGGEETQYF
NA	TRBV29-1	many	TRBJ2-5	TGCAGCGTTGAAGATCCTCGGGGGGCTACGGGGGCCCAGTACTTC	CSVEDPRGATGAQYF
NA	TRBV2	NA	TRBJ1-5	TGTGCCAGCACGGGCGTTTATTATAGCAATCAGCCCCAGCATTTT	CASTGVYYSNQPQHF
NA	TRBV7-2	NA	TRBJ2-7	TGTGCCAGCAGCTTAGAGGTCGAGCGATATTACGAGCAGTACTTC	CASSLEVERYYEQYF
NA	TRBV12-3/TRBV12-4	few	TRBJ2-5	TGTGCCAGCAGTTTAGACGTAGGCTTGGCGATCCAAGAGACCCAGTACTTC	CASSLDVGLAIQETQYF
NA	TRBV16	NA	TRBJ1-1	TGTGCCAGCAGCCACCCCAGGACTGAAGCTTTCTTT	CASSHPRTEAFF